This T cell receptor (beta chain) was found in a study of T cell repertoires in cytomegalovirus infection. Study-wide results and caveats: Cumulative frequency of public TCR beta families picked out carriers of CMV plus the relevant HLA.

Trimming cost V 2 bases and J 1 base, with 11 bases left between them. The CDR3 covers 15 residues. Germline V gene sequence: CDR1 ENHRY, CDR2 SYGVKD. A single record per CDR3 protein comes from TCRdb applying MiXCR to the reads. The sample lists about 310,000 distinct CDR3 sequences; roughly 16% were seen once. About this clonotype: The antigen is not known.

This rearrangement joins TRBV10-3 to TRBJ1-2, with D maybe TRBD1 (5 bases). The TCR was taken from a human donor in good health (CMV status not recorded). Some clones in this sample may be carry-over from other donors' samples. Sequenced: PBMCs. CDR3 sequence (DNA): TGTGCCATCAGTGAGACGGACGGGGGTAACTATGGCTACACCTTC. This codes for CAISETDGGNYGYTF.